These 21 T cell receptor beta chains originate from one sample sequenced in a study of radiation and T cells in renal cell carcinoma. Produced via immunoSEQ multiplex PCR; TCRdb's table is partial and in-frame only. This sample has about 83,000 clones, with less than 85% found just once. Time point in this sample: blood 4 weeks post-SBRT, at nephrectomy. Specified treatment: 15 Gy SBRT to primary tumor, nephrectomy 4 weeks later. This specimen was blood, taken from a patient whose treatment included radiotherapy and nephrectomy. All receptors derive from a woman between 55 and 75 years old with renal cell carcinoma.

This clone has just a few counts. The CDR3 protein is CASRLGWEYGYTF. For the CDR3, the DNA is TGTGCAAGTCGCTTGGGCTGGGAGTATGGCTACACCTTC. The rearrangement joins TRBV12-2 to TRBJ1-2. TRBV12-2 is shown as a pseudogene. This CDR3 is 13 amino acids long.

The CDR3 region is CASGGDHQETQYF. DNA of the CDR3: TGTGCCAGTGGAGGGGACCACCAAGAGACCCAGTACTTC. The V gene is TRBV19, the J gene TRBJ2-5; tentative D call: TRBD2 (6 bases). Germline loops: CDR1 LNHDA, CDR2 SQIVND (reference sequence). The CDR3 is made up of 13 amino acids. Between the trimmed V and J ends, which lost 8 bases and 0 bases, there was a span of 10 bases.

The chain has TRBV15 and TRBJ2-3, with 11 nucleotides matching TRBD1. The germline CDR1 and CDR2 sequences are LNHNV and YYDKDF (reference sequence). The CDR3 contains 15 residues. V lost 5 bases to trimming and J lost 6 bases; unmatched junction nucleotides: 7. DNA of the CDR3: TGTGCCACCAGCCCTCAGGACAGGGGGCATGATACGCAGTATTTT. It is translated as CATSPQDRGHDTQYF.

The J gene is TRBJ1-2, the V gene TRBV6-5; D might be TRBD1 (6 bases). The V gene's germline CDR1 is MNHEY and CDR2 SVGAGI. V was clipped by 7 bases and J by 0 bases, with 9 bases between them. This CDR3 has 13 residues. The CDR3 bases are TGTGCCAGCACCCCAGGGGCTAACTATGGCTACACCTTC. Protein: CASTPGANYGYTF.

This chain uses TRBV5-4 with TRBJ2-1; possibly TRBD2 for D (5 bases). The CDR3 covers 10 residues. Germline values: CDR1 SGHNT, CDR2 YYREEE (reference sequence). The V gene lost 7 bases and the J gene lost 9 bases, with 8 bases spanning the gap. This CDR3 is CASGGGEQFF. As DNA, the CDR3 is TGTGCCAGCGGAGGAGGTGAGCAGTTCTTC.

The chain is built from TRBV4-3 and TRBJ2-2; 10 bases align to TRBD1. This CDR3 has 18 amino acids. Losses at the gene ends were 1 base for V and 5 bases for J; bases not matched to a gene: 10. From germline, CDR1 is LGHNA and CDR2 YSLEER. The CDR3 DNA follows: TGCGCCAGCAGCCAAGGGCCTTTGGGACAGGGGCGAACCGGGGAGCTGTTTTTT. Residues: CASSQGPLGQGRTGELFF.

This chain links TRBV6-1 with TRBJ1-3; D remains unclear. Germline CDR1 is MNHNS and CDR2 is SASEGT. Trimming took off 1 base at V and 2 bases at J, with 9 bases between the two ends. This CDR3 is 15 amino acids long. CDR3 DNA: TGTGCCAGCAGTGAAGGCCCCGAGCCTGGAAACACCATATATTTT. This encodes CASSEGPEPGNTIYF.

CDR3 protein: CASSLWDYNEQFF. CDR3 DNA: TGTGCCAGCAGTTTATGGGATTACAATGAGCAGTTCTTC. This sequence joins TRBV27 and TRBJ2-1; D gene ambiguous. This CDR3 region has 13 residues. Trimming pared 1 base from V and 4 bases from J, leaving 5 bases between. The germline V gene encodes CDR1 MNHEY and CDR2 SMNVEV (reference sequence).

Comment on this clone: In the same sample, other DNA sequences code for this CDR3. For the CDR3, the DNA is TGTGCCAGCAGTGCCGACAGGGGGCGCGGTAATGAGCAGTTCTTC. Residues: CASSADRGRGNEQFF. The chain couples TRBV2 to TRBJ2-1; TRBD1 matches at 10 bases. This CDR3 comprises 15 residues. V dropped 4 bases and J dropped 7; count of bases not matched to a gene: 7. CDR1 is SNHLY, CDR2 FYNNEI, per germline.

The chain is built from TRBV28 and TRBJ2-1, with 7 positions matching TRBD2. The germline CDR1 and CDR2 sequences are MDHEN and SYDVKM. V trimming: 3 bases; J trimming: 3 bases; junction bases outside the gene matches: 8. CDR3 length equals 16 residues. The CDR3 sequence is CASSFIPSGIYNEQFF. CDR3 sequence (DNA): TGTGCCAGCAGTTTCATTCCTAGCGGAATCTACAATGAGCAGTTCTTC.

The rearrangement uses TRBV9 and TRBJ2-1; the D gene could be TRBD1 or TRBD2 (5 bases each). The V and J ends lost 4 bases and 10 bases respectively, with 15 bases between them. Germline V gene lookup returns CDR1 SGDLS and CDR2 YYNGEE. The CDR3 totals 13 residues. DNA for the CDR3: TGTGCCAGCAGCCCGGGGACGGCGGGCGAGCAGTTCTTC. Translating it yields CASSPGTAGEQFF.

The chain combines TRBV7-8 with TRBJ1-3, with D possibly matching TRBD1 (5 bases). CDR1 SGHVS and CDR2 FQNEAQ come from the germline V gene. CDR3 length: 15 amino acids. The V and J ends lost 3 bases and 0 bases respectively, with 9 bases between them. CDR3 residues: CASSFGGGSGNTIYF. DNA of the CDR3: TGTGCCAGCAGCTTTGGGGGGGGCTCTGGAAACACCATATATTTT. The full variable domain, completed using reference TRBV7-8 and TRBJ1-3, is GAGVSQSPRYKVAKRGQDVALRCDPISGHVSLFWYQQALGQGPEFLTYFQNEAQLDKSGLPSDRFFAERPEGSVSTLKIQRTQQEDSAVYLCASSFGGGSGNTIYFGEGSWLTVV.

The chain joins TRBV7-2 to TRBJ2-5, with 7 positions matching TRBD1. The CDR3 spans 15 residues. Germline assignment: CDR1 SGHTA and CDR2 FQGNSA. V dropped 5 bases and J dropped 0; count of bases not matched to a gene: 6. The CDR3 nucleotides read TGTGCCAGCAGCGTTTTAGGGACAGACCAAGAGACCCAGTACTTC. The encoded protein is CASSVLGTDQETQYF. Full variable domain (rest looked up from reference TRBV7-2 and TRBJ2-5): GAGVSQSPSNKVTEKGKDVELRCDPISGHTALYWYRQSLGQGLEFLIYFQGNSAPDKSGLPSDRFSAERTGGSVSTLTIQRTQQEDSAVYLCASSVLGTDQETQYFGPGTRLLVL.

J is TRBJ2-7 and V is TRBV6-6; a weak D match, TRBD2 (5 bases). CDR3 length equals 15 residues. The ends were cut back, 0 bases at V and 0 bases at J, with 9 bases in the middle. Germline lookup yields CDR1 MNHNY and CDR2 SVGAGI (reference sequence). CDR3 loop: CASSYSIASSYEQYF. The CDR3 nucleotides read TGTGCCAGCAGTTACTCGATAGCGAGCTCCTACGAGCAGTACTTC.

The DNA for the CDR3 is TGTGCCAGCAGCTTAGCTGGACTGAACAATGAGCAGTTCTTC. Its protein is CASSLAGLNNEQFF. The chain is built from TRBV11-1 and TRBJ2-1, with D maybe TRBD2 (5 bases). V lost 0 bases, J lost 5 bases, and 8 bases lay in between. The CDR3 totals 14 residues. Germline CDR1 SGHAT, CDR2 FQDESV (reference sequence).

This chain uses TRBV19 with TRBJ2-2; weak D call: TRBD2 (5 bases). Germline assignment: CDR1 LNHDA and CDR2 SQIVND (reference sequence). The CDR3 length is 14 residues. Trimming removed 7 bases from V and 6 bases from J, with 15 bases in between. In nucleotides, the CDR3 is TGTGCCAGTAAATCGCTAGCTTTCCCCGGGGAGCTGTTTTTT. It specifies CASKSLAFPGELFF.

The J gene is TRBJ1-6, the V gene TRBV28, with D unclear. Trimming removed 6 bases from V and 10 bases from J, with 10 bases in between. From germline, CDR1 is MDHEN and CDR2 SYDVKM. This CDR3 has 12 amino acids. CDR3 DNA: TGTGCCAGCAGCTTGCGGGGATCACCCCTCCACTTT. Its translation is CASSLRGSPLHF.

The gene calls are TRBV6-5 and TRBJ2-3; 7 bases map to TRBD1. The CDR3 length is 15 residues. The junction had 4 bases not matched to a gene; V was cut back by 2 bases and J by 2 bases. The germline V gene encodes CDR1 MNHEY and CDR2 SVGAGI. In nucleotides, the CDR3 is TGTGCCAGCAGTTACGGGACAGCCTCCACAGATACGCAGTATTTT. Protein sequence: CASSYGTASTDTQYF.

The chain combines TRBV2 with TRBJ2-1, with D possibly TRBD1 on 6 matching bases. This CDR3 is 13 amino acids long. Trimming cost V 7 bases and J 2 bases, with 9 bases left between them. Looked up from germline, CDR1 is SNHLY and CDR2 is FYNNEI. The CDR3 coding sequence is TGTGCCAGCATTCGGACAGCCTACAATGAGCAGTTCTTC. Translating gives CASIRTAYNEQFF. Combining the CDR3 with reference TRBV2 and TRBJ2-1 gives the whole variable domain EPEVTQTPSHQVTQMGQEVILRCVPISNHLYFYWYRQILGQKVEFLVSFYNNEISEKSEIFDDQFSVERPDGSNFTLKIRSTKLEDSAMYFCASIRTAYNEQFFGPGTRLTVL.

This chain links TRBV29-1 with TRBJ2-1; TRBD2 aligns across 12 bases. V was clipped by 4 bases and J by 0 bases; unmatched bases: 7. The CDR3 totals 17 residues. Germline-derived CDR1 and CDR2 are SQVTM and ANQGSEA. The CDR3 coding sequence is TGCAGCGTTGGGGGGACTAGCGGGCCGAGCTCCTACAATGAGCAGTTCTTC. This gives the protein CSVGGTSGPSSYNEQFF.

The J gene is TRBJ1-4, the V gene TRBV15; D gene ambiguous. Trimming shortened V by 0 bases and J by 3 bases, and 8 bases separated the two germline ends. CDR3 length: 15 amino acids. CDR1 and CDR2 from the germline V gene are LNHNV and YYDKDF (reference sequence). In DNA, the CDR3 is TGTGCCACCAGCAGAGATCGGCCGGCTAATGAAAAACTGTTTTTT. This codes for CATSRDRPANEKLFF.